This TCR beta chain was obtained from a study of blood T cells in healthy people across ages. Using a J-beta primer mix together with a sample-barcoded 5' primer, a second PCR was run for roughly 7 to 11 cycles. TCRdb re-called the 5' RACE reads through MiXCR, storing one row per CDR3 protein. The data contain about 780,000 distinct CDR3 sequences, 20% to 30% of them singletons. This clonotype was picked up a small number of times. This CDR3 is 14 amino acids long. V was pared by 5 bases and J by 0 bases, with 9 bases between. The data also belong to a second study, concerning T cells of mothers and their children.

J is TRBJ2-3 and V is TRBV12-3 or TRBV12-4; D is unclear. Sequenced input: blood. The TCR sequence derives from a boy aged 5-17 years in good health. The CDR3 nucleotides read TGTGCCAGCAGTCCGTGGAGTAGCACAGATACGCAGTATTTT. Encoded protein: CASSPWSSTDTQYF.